This entry lists 23 T cell receptor beta chains sequenced from one sample in a study of technical replicates of blood from four donors. Profiling relied on immunoSEQ multiplex PCR, and the TCRdb table lists in-frame clones only, not all of them. This sample yields some 70,000 clones, of which nearly 97% are seen a single time; around 0.24% belongs to the top ten. The specimen was T cells isolated from PBMCs. The receptors come from a human donor in good health.

This chain uses TRBV5-1 with TRBJ2-1; 8 bases line up with TRBD2. This CDR3 is built from 15 residues. Germline CDR1 and CDR2: SGHRS and YFSETQ. The V segment lost 4 bases and the J segment 6 bases; nucleotides outside the gene matches: 9. The CDR3 region has the DNA TGCGCCAGCAGCCCCGGGAGGGCAGAAATCAATGAGCAGTTCTTC. As protein: CASSPGRAEINEQFF.

CDR3 in DNA: TGTGCCAGCAGTTTCCCAGCGGCAAACCAAGAGACCCAGTACTTC. Protein sequence: CASSFPAANQETQYF. V and J are TRBV28 and TRBJ2-5; a possible D gene is TRBD2 (5 bases). The CDR3 has 15 residues. The V end was cut by 3 bases, the J end by 0 bases, with 11 bases between. The germline CDR1 and CDR2 sequences are MDHEN and SYDVKM.

V is TRBV4-1 and J is TRBJ1-6; D is unresolved. CDR3 length: 16 amino acids. Trimming cost V 0 bases and J 7 bases, with 13 bases left between them. Germline loops: CDR1 MGHRA, CDR2 YSYEKL. In DNA form, the CDR3 reads TGCGCCAGCAGCCAAGATCGAGGGAACATGAATTCACCCCTCCACTTT. Its protein is CASSQDRGNMNSPLHF.

This clone was counted once. CDR3 sequence: CASSAYRGSSTDTQYF. CDR3 bases: TGTGCCAGTAGTGCATACAGGGGGTCTAGCACAGATACGCAGTATTTT. The V call is TRBV19, the J call TRBJ2-3, with 8 positions matching TRBD1. This CDR3 has 16 residues. Germline lookup yields CDR1 LNHDA and CDR2 SQIVND (reference sequence). Unmatched junction bases numbered 7, after V lost 5 bases and J lost 0 bases.

The chain links TRBV9 to TRBJ2-1; 10 bases match TRBD2. Per the germline V gene, CDR1 is SGDLS and CDR2 is YYNGEE. The V and J ends lost 4 bases and 7 bases, in that order; junction bases with no gene match: 14. The CDR3 is 17 amino acids. CDR3 amino acids: CASSQLDSSGRRNEQFF. The CDR3 DNA reads as TGTGCCAGCAGCCAACTGGACTCTAGCGGGAGAAGAAATGAGCAGTTCTTC.

The V and J genes are TRBV15 and TRBJ1-4; D is ambiguous. The CDR3 loop spans 15 amino acids. With 0 bases removed from V and 3 bases from J, the gap between germline ends came to 8 bases. Germline V gene data show CDR1 as LNHNV and CDR2 as YYDKDF (reference sequence). This chain's CDR3 is CATSRDRSANEKLFF. CDR3 sequence (DNA): TGTGCCACCAGCAGAGATAGGAGTGCTAATGAAAAACTGTTTTTT.

The J gene is TRBJ1-2, the V gene TRBV27; 9 nucleotides line up with TRBD1. Germline values: CDR1 MNHEY, CDR2 SMNVEV (reference sequence). The CDR3 extends over 14 amino acids. The trim removed 6 bases at V and 2 bases at J, leaving 4 bases unmatched. This chain's CDR3 is CASRRDRANYGYTF. CDR3 sequence (DNA): TGTGCCAGCAGACGGGACAGGGCGAACTATGGCTACACCTTC.

The V call is TRBV6-5, the J call TRBJ2-7, with D hard to call. The V gene's germline CDR1 is MNHEY and CDR2 SVGAGI. There are 11 residues in the CDR3. The V gene lost 2 bases and the J gene lost 9 bases, with 8 bases spanning the gap. CDR3 DNA sequence: TGTGCCAGCAGTTACGGCCGTGTGCAGTACTTC. It translates to CASSYGRVQYF.

V gene TRBV30 combines with J gene TRBJ1-2, with 8 positions matching TRBD1. The CDR3 spans 13 residues. Germline CDR1 reads GTSNPN; CDR2 reads SVGIG (reference sequence). V shed 5 bases and J 5 bases; nucleotides not matched to a gene: 7. In DNA form, the CDR3 reads TGTGCCTGGCAGGGGGCCGGAAGGTATGGCTACACCTTC. Encoded protein: CAWQGAGRYGYTF.

The chain combines TRBV7-2 with TRBJ2-5, with D tentatively TRBD2 (7 bases). V lost 4 bases and J 6 bases, leaving 18 bases between the germline ends. The CDR3 spans 15 residues. Germline V gene lookup returns CDR1 SGHTA and CDR2 FQGNSA. Written as DNA, the CDR3 is TGTGCCAGCAGCTCACAAGGGGGGGGCTTGAAGACCCAGTACTTC. It codes for CASSSQGGGLKTQYF. Full variable domain (rest looked up from reference TRBV7-2 and TRBJ2-5): GAGVSQSPSNKVTEKGKDVELRCDPISGHTALYWYRQSLGQGLEFLIYFQGNSAPDKSGLPSDRFSAERTGGSVSTLTIQRTQQEDSAVYLCASSSQGGGLKTQYFGPGTRLLVL.

V gene TRBV27 combines with J gene TRBJ1-5; D is ambiguous. V was pared by 5 bases and J by 3 bases, with 8 bases between. Germline loops: CDR1 MNHEY, CDR2 SMNVEV (reference sequence). There are 13 residues in the CDR3. CDR3: CASSLEFNQPQHF. As DNA, the CDR3 is TGTGCCAGCAGTCTCGAGTTCAATCAGCCCCAGCATTTT.

This rearrangement joins TRBV28 to TRBJ2-3; 10 bases line up with TRBD2. The trim removed 6 bases at V and 7 bases at J, leaving 7 bases unmatched. The CDR3 consists of 14 residues. The germline CDR1 and CDR2 sequences are MDHEN and SYDVKM. CDR3 sequence (DNA): TGTGCCAGCAGGCCGCTAGCGGGAGTATATACGCAGTATTTT. Protein: CASRPLAGVYTQYF.

The CDR3 is CASSLEAGGPLDTQYF. The CDR3 DNA reads as TGTGCCAGCAGCCTAGAAGCGGGGGGCCCTCTTGATACGCAGTATTTT. The chain couples TRBV4-2 to TRBJ2-3; the match to TRBD2 covers 9 bases. The length of the CDR3 is 16 residues. Germline V gene lookup returns CDR1 LGHNA and CDR2 YNFKEQ. J gave up 6 bases and V 4 bases, and 11 bases lay outside the gene matches.

For the CDR3, the DNA is TGTGCCAGCAGTTTATCCTTGGGCAGGGGGCCGACTGAAGCTTTCTTT. It is translated as CASSLSLGRGPTEAFF. This chain links TRBV27 with TRBJ1-1; 8 bases align to TRBD1. With V trimmed by 0 bases and J by 5 bases, 8 bases remained unmatched. This CDR3 has 16 residues. The germline CDR1 and CDR2 sequences are MNHEY and SMNVEV (reference sequence).

V and J are TRBV19 and TRBJ1-5, with 9 bases lining up with TRBD1. Germline CDR1 reads LNHDA; CDR2 reads SQIVND (reference sequence). Unmatched junction bases numbered 6, after V lost 5 bases and J lost 4 bases. This CDR3 contains 15 residues. CDR3 in amino acids: CASSAGQGLNQPQHF. The CDR3 nucleotides are TGTGCCAGTAGTGCCGGACAGGGGTTGAATCAGCCCCAGCATTTT.

The chain uses TRBV7-7 and TRBJ2-5, with D tentatively TRBD2 (5 bases). The CDR3 covers 15 residues. Germline assignment: CDR1 SSHAT and CDR2 FNYEAQ (reference sequence). V dropped 1 base and J dropped 2 bases, with 11 bases sitting between them. CDR3 nucleotide sequence: TGTGCCAGCAGCTTAGAGCTAGCAGCTCAAGAGACCCAGTACTTC. This codes for CASSLELAAQETQYF. Variable domain in full (rest from reference TRBV7-7 and TRBJ2-5): GAGVSQSPRYKVTKRGQDVTLRCDPISSHATLYWYQQALGQGPEFLTYFNYEAQPDKSGLPSDRFSAERPEGSISTLTIQRTEQRDSAMYRCASSLELAAQETQYFGPGTRLLVL.

The V and J genes are TRBV5-1 and TRBJ1-1, with no clear D. The CDR3 length is 16 residues. The V gene lost 5 bases and the J gene lost 4 bases, with 21 bases spanning the gap. The germline V gene encodes CDR1 SGHRS and CDR2 YFSETQ. The CDR3 loop reads CASRAGGGLGSTEAFF. For the CDR3, the DNA is TGCGCCAGCAGGGCCGGTGGAGGACTAGGGAGCACTGAAGCTTTCTTT. Filled out from reference TRBV5-1 and TRBJ1-1, the complete variable domain reads KAGVTQTPRYLIKTRGQQVTLSCSPISGHRSVSWYQQTPGQGLQFLFEYFSETQRNKGNFPGRFSGRQFSNSRSEMNVSTLELGDSALYLCASRAGGGLGSTEAFFGQGTRLTVV.

This chain joins TRBV5-1 and TRBJ2-2, with 11 bases that match TRBD1. The germline V gene encodes CDR1 SGHRS and CDR2 YFSETQ. The trim removed 2 bases at V and 3 bases at J, leaving 12 bases unmatched. CDR3 length: 19 residues. The CDR3 DNA sequence: TGCGCCAGCAGCTTCGACCCGGTGGGACAGGGGGTATACACCGGGGAGCTGTTTTTT. It translates to CASSFDPVGQGVYTGELFF.

The chain uses TRBV7-9 and TRBJ2-2; D possibly corresponds to TRBD2 (5 bases). The CDR3 loop spans 15 amino acids. CDR1 is SEHNR, CDR2 FQNEAQ, per germline (reference sequence). The V end lost 2 bases, the J end lost 5 bases, and 12 bases lay between the germline ends. DNA of the CDR3: TGTGCCAGCAGCTTACGAGGGTGGGTGACCGGGGAGCTGTTTTTT. Amino acid sequence: CASSLRGWVTGELFF.

The chain links TRBV7-2 to TRBJ2-7; 9 bases match TRBD2. V dropped 2 bases and J dropped 3; count of bases not matched to a gene: 5. Germline assignment: CDR1 SGHTA and CDR2 FQGNSA. CDR3 size: 15 residues. This CDR3 reads CASSLRRGGFYEQYF. CDR3 nucleotide sequence: TGTGCCAGCAGCTTAAGGCGGGGGGGCTTCTACGAGCAGTACTTC.

This rearrangement joins TRBV6-5 to TRBJ1-3, with 8 bases that match TRBD1. V lost 4 bases, J lost 7 bases, and 6 bases stayed unmatched. Germline V CDR1 and CDR2: MNHEY, SVGAGI. The CDR3 extends over 14 amino acids. The CDR3 nucleotides read TGTGCCAGCAGTTTTCGAGACAGGGGTAACACCATATATTTT. This codes for CASSFRDRGNTIYF.

J is TRBJ2-1 and V is TRBV27; 8 positions agree with TRBD1. Germline loops: CDR1 MNHEY, CDR2 SMNVEV (reference sequence). V gave up 6 bases and J gave up 10 bases; unmatched junction bases: 8. The CDR3 extends over 13 amino acids. CDR3 nucleotide sequence: TGTGCCAGCAGCGAGATACGGGACAGGGAGCAGTTCTTC. This sequence encodes CASSEIRDREQFF.

The V and J genes are TRBV5-1 and TRBJ2-3, with 10 bases identical to TRBD2. The trim removed 4 bases at V and 0 bases at J, leaving 5 bases unmatched. The germline gives CDR1 SGHRS, CDR2 YFSETQ. The CDR3 length is 16 residues. CDR3 residues: CASSPLLAGSTDTQYF. CDR3 coding DNA: TGCGCCAGCAGCCCTTTACTAGCGGGGAGCACAGATACGCAGTATTTT.